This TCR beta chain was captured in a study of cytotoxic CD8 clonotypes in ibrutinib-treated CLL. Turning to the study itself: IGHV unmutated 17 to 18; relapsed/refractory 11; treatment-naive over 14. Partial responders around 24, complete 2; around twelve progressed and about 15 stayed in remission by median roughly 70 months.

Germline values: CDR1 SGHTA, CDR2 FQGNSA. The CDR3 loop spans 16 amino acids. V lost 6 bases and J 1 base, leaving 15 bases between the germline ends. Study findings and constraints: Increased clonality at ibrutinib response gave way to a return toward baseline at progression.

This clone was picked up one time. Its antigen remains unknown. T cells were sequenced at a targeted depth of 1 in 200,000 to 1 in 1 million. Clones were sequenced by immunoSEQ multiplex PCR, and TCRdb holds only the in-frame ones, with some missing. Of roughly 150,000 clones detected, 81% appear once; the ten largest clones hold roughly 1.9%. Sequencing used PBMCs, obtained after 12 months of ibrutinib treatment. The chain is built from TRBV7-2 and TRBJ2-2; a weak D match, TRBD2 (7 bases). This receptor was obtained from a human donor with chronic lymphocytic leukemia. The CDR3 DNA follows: TGTGCCAGCAGGCTAGAGGGGGGGAGGAACACCGGGGAGCTGTTTTTT. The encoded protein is CASRLEGGRNTGELFF.